The rows below give T cell receptor beta chains drawn from one sample of a study of T cell clonotyping in hematopoietic cell transplantation. Some clones are missing from TCRdb's copy, which holds only in-frame ones; the method was immunoSEQ multiplex PCR. The table shows roughly 30,000 clones, with 82% occurring only once. Sequencing was performed on peripheral blood mononuclear cells, taken before stem cell transplant. The receptor set was obtained from a man aged 40-49 years with acute myeloid leukemia. Some clones in this sample may be carry-over from other donors' samples. CDR3s include the opening cysteine and the closing phenylalanine or tryptophan. The D gene is left open where the match is weak. Not every row has a clone size; where given, it reads once, few, many or a size class.

TRBD1	TRBJ1-3	-	TRBV11-3	TGTGCCAGCAGCCCACAGGGGGCTGGAAACACCATATATTTT	CASSPQGAGNTIYF
TRBD2	TRBJ2-7	-	TRBV2	TGTGCCAGCAGGAGACTAGCGGGGGCCCCGCACGAGCAGTACTTC	CASRRLAGAPHEQYF
TRBD2	TRBJ2-5	-	TRBV2	TGTGCCAGCAGCCGACGAGCGGGGGACCAAGAGACCCAGTACTTC	CASSRRAGDQETQYF
-	TRBJ2-7	once	TRBV6-5	TGTGCCAGCAGTTACTCGAACCGGGGCTCCTACGAGCAGTACTTC	CASSYSNRGSYEQYF
-	TRBJ2-5	-	TRBV4-1	TGCGCCAGCAGCCAAGGGAGGCAGGGGTACCAAGAGACCCAGTACTTC	CASSQGRQGYQETQYF
-	TRBJ1-2	-	TRBV21-1	TGTGCCAGCAGCCACGGCTATGGCTACACCTTC	CASSHGYGYTF
-	TRBJ2-1	few	TRBV9	TGTGCCAGCAGCGTAGAGGCAGGTCCCCGGTTCTTC	CASSVEAGPRFF
-	TRBJ1-6	-	TRBV6-5	TGTGCCAGCAGCCTACAGGGAGGTCATTCACCCCTCCACTTT	CASSLQGGHSPLHF
TRBD2	TRBJ2-2	-	TRBV27	TGTGCCAGCAGTCTAGCGGGGGGGATGGGTGATTACACCGGGGAGCTGTTTTTT	CASSLAGGMGDYTGELFF
-	TRBJ2-3	-	TRBV19	TGTGCCAGTAGGCCTCTTGGGGAGCGCCTCGGGGATACGCAGTATTTT	CASRPLGERLGDTQYF
TRBD1	TRBJ2-2	-	TRBV10-3	TGTGCCATCAGGGGACAGGGGATCAACACCGGGGAGCTGTTTTTT	CAIRGQGINTGELFF
-	TRBJ2-5	once	TRBV5-6	TGTGCCAGCAGCGACGTCTGGGTTGAGACCCAGTACTTC	CASSDVWVETQYF
TRBD2	TRBJ2-5	-	TRBV7-2	TGTGCCAGCAGCTTAAAATATGTAGCGGGGGGACAAGAGACCCAGTACTTC	CASSLKYVAGGQETQYF
TRBD1	TRBJ1-2	-	TRBV7-9	TGTGCCAGCAGCTCCACACAGGGGAACTATGGCTACACCTTC	CASSSTQGNYGYTF
-	TRBJ2-1	-	TRBV11-2	TGTGCCAGCAGCTTCTCCTTCGGGGAGAGTGAGCAGTTCTTC	CASSFSFGESEQFF
TRBD2	TRBJ2-5	-	TRBV11-3	TGTGCCAGCAGCTTTGGCCTAGCGGGGGTTCAAGAGACCCAGTACTTC	CASSFGLAGVQETQYF
-	TRBJ1-6	-	TRBV28	TGTGCCAGCAGTTGGTACGTGAATTCACCCCTCCACTTT	CASSWYVNSPLHF
TRBD2	TRBJ2-1	-	TRBV7-3	TGTGCCAGCAGCTTTGGACTAGCGGCTTACAATGAGCAGTTCTTC	CASSFGLAAYNEQFF
TRBD2	TRBJ2-7	once	TRBV5-6	TGTGCCAGCAGCTTAGCGGGGGCCTCCTACGAGCAGTACTTC	CASSLAGASYEQYF
TRBD1	TRBJ1-1	-	TRBV30	TGTGCCGGAAGAGGACAGGGGAGCTACACTGAAGCTTTCTTT	CAGRGQGSYTEAFF
-	TRBJ2-1	-	TRBV10-3	TGTGCCATCGGGGCAGGGGCCCCTCGGTCCTACAATGAGCAGTTCTTC	CAIGAGAPRSYNEQFF
TRBD1	TRBJ1-5	-	TRBV5-6	TGTGCCAGCAGCTTGGGGACAGGGTATTTTCAGCCCCAGCATTTT	CASSLGTGYFQPQHF
-	TRBJ1-2	-	TRBV19	TGTGCCAGTAGTGCGGGACGGTTCGATGGCTACACCTTC	CASSAGRFDGYTF
-	TRBJ1-6	-	TRBV5-6	TGTGCCAGCAGCTATCTCAACAGGGAAGGCTCACCCCTCCACTTT	CASSYLNREGSPLHF
TRBD1	TRBJ1-4	-	TRBV28	TGTGCCAGCAGTTTAGGGACAGACGTTAATGAAAAACTGTTTTTT	CASSLGTDVNEKLFF
-	TRBJ1-1	-	TRBV10-1	TGCGCCAGCAGAGCTAGGGAGAACACTGAAGCTTTCTTT	CASRARENTEAFF
-	TRBJ2-2	-	TRBV5-1	TGCGCCAGCAGCTTGCAACAGGGCGACACCGGGGAGCTGTTTTTT	CASSLQQGDTGELFF
TRBD2	TRBJ2-1	-	TRBV2	TGTGCCAGCATTAAGCGGGAGGTTAGCAATGAGCAGTTCTTC	CASIKREVSNEQFF
TRBD1	TRBJ1-2	-	TRBV10-3	TGTGCCATCAGTGACCCCCGGGACAGGGGTGGTGGCTACACCTTC	CAISDPRDRGGGYTF
-	TRBJ2-7	-	TRBV7-6	TGTGCCAGCAGCTCGGCCCGAACCTACGAGCAGTACTTC	CASSSARTYEQYF
TRBD2	TRBJ2-3	once	TRBV7-2	TGTGCCAGCAGCCCGGGGGGTAGCACAGATACGCAGTATTTT	CASSPGGSTDTQYF
TRBD1	TRBJ2-2	-	TRBV27	TGTGCCAGTCAGACAGGGGTCAAGGTCTTCACCGGGGAGCTGTTTTTT	CASQTGVKVFTGELFF
-	TRBJ1-5	-	TRBV5-1	TGCGCCAGCAGCCCAGCAGGGGCGCAGCCCCAGCATTTT	CASSPAGAQPQHF
-	TRBJ2-6	-	TRBV5-1	TGCGCCAGCAGCCTACTATCCGGGGTTTCCTCTGGGGCCAACGTCCTGACTTTC	CASSLLSGVSSGANVLTF
-	TRBJ2-7	-	TRBV6-6	TGTGCCAGCGCGGCGCTAGCTTTGTACGAGCAGTACTTC	CASAALALYEQYF
-	TRBJ1-2	-	TRBV6-1	TGTGCCAGCAGTGAAAAGGCAGGGACGCCGTACACCTTC	CASSEKAGTPYTF
TRBD1	TRBJ1-2	-	TRBV5-4	TGTGCCAGCAGCCCAGACAGGGGGCTTAACTATGGCTACACCTTC	CASSPDRGLNYGYTF
-	TRBJ1-3	-	TRBV28	TGTGCCAGCACTGGAAACACCATATATTTT	CASTGNTIYF
-	TRBJ1-1	-	TRBV2	TGTGCCAGCAGCCCAGGGGTGTGGGCTGAAGCTTTCTTT	CASSPGVWAEAFF
-	TRBJ1-4	-	TRBV4-3	TGCGCCAGCAGCCAAGATTTGTCGTTTGAAAAACTGTTTTTT	CASSQDLSFEKLFF
-	TRBJ1-2	few	TRBV4-2	TGTGCCAGCAGCTACACGACAGGCCGGGGCTACACCTTC	CASSYTTGRGYTF
-	TRBJ2-7	-	TRBV4-2	TGTGCCAGCAGCGCATCCTCCTACGAGCAGTACTTC	CASSASSYEQYF
TRBD1	TRBJ1-4	few	TRBV6-8	TGTGCCAGCCATCCGAGGGGGCCAAATGAAAAACTGTTTTTT	CASHPRGPNEKLFF